Included here is one T cell receptor (beta chain) sequence, with context. This entry belongs to a study of blood T cell repertoires in COVID-19. Sequencing used immunoSEQ multiplex PCR; TCRdb keeps in-frame clones, though not all of them. Of around 70,000 clones listed, approximately 80% are singletons. The J segment lost 2 bases and the V segment lost 6 bases, leaving 7 bases of the junction unmatched. The CDR3 loop spans 14 amino acids. Germline CDR1 SQVTM, CDR2 ANQGSEA. This sequence was found in a man in his fifties or sixties with acute or convalescent COVID-19. The chain links TRBV29-1 to TRBJ2-3; TRBD2 matches at 8 bases. Source material: peripheral blood. The DNA of the CDR3 is TGCAGCGTGGCAGCGGGGGCCAACACAGATACGCAGTATTTT. Residues: CSVAAGANTDTQYF.